The 10 T cell receptor beta chains given below trace back to one sample, sequenced in a study of cytomegalovirus exposure and HLA in healthy donors. Amplification used 60 Vbeta primers and 13 Jbeta primers. Sequencing was performed with immunoSEQ multiplex PCR; in TCRdb, only in-frame clones are kept and a portion is missing. The table lists about 200,000 clones, 79% of them singletons. The sequencing input was PBMCs. Every receptor here comes from a woman under 40 in good health and CMV-seropositive.

The gene calls are TRBV4-1 and TRBJ2-1; the match to TRBD2 covers 11 bases. Germline CDR1 is MGHRA and CDR2 is YSYEKL. The CDR3 sequence is 16 residues long. With V trimmed by 4 bases and J by 4 bases, 6 bases remained unmatched. The CDR3 protein is CASSLPGTSGYNEQFF. The CDR3 bases are TGCGCCAGCAGCCTACCCGGGACTAGCGGTTACAATGAGCAGTTCTTC.

The chain carries TRBV6-6 and TRBJ1-2, with 7 bases identical to TRBD1. In germline, CDR1 is MNHNY, CDR2 SVGAGI (reference sequence). V lost 4 bases to trimming and J lost 8 bases; unmatched junction nucleotides: 4. The CDR3 has 12 amino acids. CDR3 protein: CASSSSQGGYTF. The DNA of the CDR3 is TGTGCCAGCAGTTCATCACAGGGGGGCTACACCTTC.

The CDR3: CASSLGLAGAETQYF. Here the CDR3 DNA reads TGTGCCAGCAGCCTGGGTCTTGCGGGAGCAGAGACCCAGTACTTC. This rearrangement joins TRBV9 to TRBJ2-5, with 7 nucleotides matching TRBD2. Germline CDR1 reads SGDLS; CDR2 reads YYNGEE. This CDR3 has 15 amino acids. V shed 4 bases and J 4 bases; nucleotides not matched to a gene: 10.

The chain uses TRBV11-2 and TRBJ2-7; a weak D match, TRBD2 (6 bases). V lost 3 bases, J lost 2 bases, and 14 bases lay in between. CDR1 is SGHAT, CDR2 FQNNGV, per germline. This CDR3 spans 15 amino acids. CDR3: CASSFGRNSAYEQYF. CDR3 nucleotide sequence: TGTGCCAGCAGCTTTGGGAGGAACTCCGCCTACGAGCAGTACTTC.

The V and J genes are TRBV12-5 and TRBJ2-4; a weak D match, TRBD1 (6 bases). The CDR3 totals 17 residues. Trimming shortened V by 4 bases and J by 0 bases, and 16 bases separated the two germline ends. Germline loops: CDR1 LGHNT, CDR2 FRNRAP. The CDR3 loop reads CASGSPSQGIAKNIQYF. In DNA, the CDR3 is TGTGCTAGTGGTTCCCCGTCGCAGGGGATAGCCAAAAACATTCAGTACTTC.

The gene calls are TRBV4-3 and TRBJ2-7; 8 bases are shared with TRBD2. CDR1 and CDR2 from the germline V gene are LGHNA and YSLEER. V shed 3 bases, J shed 2 bases, and the junction held 9 bases outside the gene matches. The CDR3 length is 16 residues. In DNA form, the CDR3 reads TGCGCCAGCAGCCAGGGTCGTAGCGGGACTACCTACGAGCAGTACTTC. Its protein product is CASSQGRSGTTYEQYF.

This chain joins TRBV27 and TRBJ2-1; 7 nucleotides line up with TRBD2. The CDR3 runs 16 residues. The germline CDR1 and CDR2 sequences are MNHEY and SMNVEV (reference sequence). Unmatched junction bases numbered 17, after V lost 3 bases and J lost 12 bases. The CDR3, as DNA: TGTGCCAGCAGTTTCTGGGCCCTAGAGGGGAGGGTGCGGCAGTTCTTC. Translation gives CASSFWALEGRVRQFF.

Here the CDR3 reads CASSPVTGELFF. CDR3 nucleotides: TGTGCCAGCAGCCCCGTCACCGGGGAGCTGTTTTTT. The rearrangement links TRBV11-3 to TRBJ2-2; no clear D gene. This CDR3 contains 12 residues. Between the trimmed V and J ends, which lost 5 bases and 4 bases, there was a span of 5 bases. Germline CDR1 SGHNT, CDR2 YENEEA.

This clone occurred once. The V and J genes are TRBV7-9 and TRBJ2-7; D possibly corresponds to TRBD2 (5 bases). Trimming pared 4 bases from V and 3 bases from J, leaving 19 bases between. Per the germline V gene, CDR1 is SEHNR and CDR2 is FQNEAQ (reference sequence). CDR3 length equals 16 residues. The CDR3 loop is CASSSRGLGSLYEQYF. The CDR3 DNA follows: TGTGCCAGCAGCTCAAGAGGGCTAGGGAGCCTCTACGAGCAGTACTTC.

This clone came up once. The chain uses TRBV7-9 and TRBJ2-2; 7 bases are shared with TRBD2. The CDR3 contains 17 residues. In germline, CDR1 is SEHNR, CDR2 FQNEAQ (reference sequence). The V segment lost 5 bases and the J segment 3 bases; nucleotides outside the gene matches: 12. CDR3 DNA: TGTGCCAGCAGCCGAGTGGGGGGGTTCGTGGACACCGGGGAGCTGTTTTTT. Protein sequence: CASSRVGGFVDTGELFF.